Below are 7 T cell receptor beta chains sequenced from a single sample in a study of a mutant IDH1 vaccine in newly diagnosed glioma. TCRdb's table, derived via immunoSEQ multiplex PCR, lists solely in-frame clones and lacks some. The sample consists of about 34,000 clones, around 80% of them appearing once. As for time point: baseline, week 1 (first vaccination visit). This sample's treatment: pre-vaccination baseline after standard-of-care therapy. The input for sequencing was peripheral blood mononuclear cells (PBMCs), taken from a glioma patient treated with radiotherapy, temozolomide or both. These receptor sequences come from a man aged 50-59 years with glioma. Some clones in this sample may be carry-over from other donors' samples.

The chain couples TRBV7-9 to TRBJ2-2; TRBD2 is a possible D gene (6 bases). V was pared by 6 bases and J by 3 bases, with 11 bases between. There are 14 residues in the CDR3. Germline lookup yields CDR1 SEHNR and CDR2 FQNEAQ (reference sequence). This CDR3 reads CASSSSGYTGELFF. The CDR3 DNA is TGTGCCAGCAGTAGTAGCGGATACACCGGGGAGCTGTTTTTT.

This clone was picked up one time. The J gene is TRBJ2-7, the V gene TRBV7-8; the match to TRBD2 covers 14 bases. With V trimmed by 2 bases and J by 0 bases, 6 bases remained unmatched. The CDR3 covers 18 residues. Germline CDR1 is SGHVS and CDR2 is FQNEAQ. CDR3 nucleotide sequence: TGTGCCAGCAGCTTATTGGGACTAGCGGGAGACCTCTCCTACGAGCAGTACTTC. Its translation is CASSLLGLAGDLSYEQYF.

The genes are TRBV6-5 and TRBJ2-4; tentative D call: TRBD1 (5 bases). Trimming took 9 bases from V and 0 from J, leaving 12 bases between them. This CDR3 has 14 amino acids. Per germline, CDR1 MNHEY and CDR2 SVGAGI. The DNA of the CDR3 is TGTGCCAGTCGCTCCAGGGAAGCCAAAAACATTCAGTACTTC. This translates into CASRSREAKNIQYF.

This clone is medium-sized by share. The CDR3 sequence is CAWSVSPSGANVLTF. CDR3 DNA: TGTGCCTGGAGTGTATCACCCTCTGGGGCCAACGTCCTGACTTTC. V is TRBV30 and J is TRBJ2-6; the D is unclear. This CDR3 comprises 15 residues. Germline V lookup: CDR1 GTSNPN, CDR2 SVGIG (reference sequence). The V end was cut by 0 bases, the J end by 0 bases, with 6 bases between. Combining the CDR3 with reference TRBV30 and TRBJ2-6 gives the whole variable domain SQTIHQWPATLVQPVGSPLSLECTVEGTSNPNLYWYRQAAGRGLQLLFYSVGIGQISSEVPQNLSASRPQDRQFILSSKKLLLSDSGFYLCAWSVSPSGANVLTFGAGSRLTVL.

The chain uses TRBV21-1 and TRBJ2-2; TRBD2 is the table's D call and was not checked against the DNA. TRBV21-1 is a pseudogene segment. The CDR3 runs 16 residues. CDR3 residues: CASSKGLAGDTGELFF. CDR3 coding DNA: TGTGCCAGCAGCAAAGGGCTAGCGGGAGACACCGGGGAGCTGTTTTTT.

The J gene is TRBJ2-1, the V gene TRBV7-9; D unclear. The CDR3 totals 12 residues. Germline lookup yields CDR1 SEHNR and CDR2 FQNEAQ (reference sequence). Trimming took 4 bases from V and 9 from J, leaving 10 bases between them. The DNA for the CDR3 is TGTGCCAGCAGCTCTAGGGTGGGTGAGCAGTTCTTC. It specifies CASSSRVGEQFF.

V and J are TRBV18 and TRBJ1-5; D is unresolved. Between the trimmed V and J ends, which lost 3 bases and 3 bases, there was a span of 15 bases. This CDR3 has 16 residues. Germline CDR1 KGHSH, CDR2 LQKENI. CDR3 region: CASSPTRSEDNQPQHF. The CDR3 coding sequence is TGTGCCAGCTCACCGACGAGGAGTGAGGACAATCAGCCCCAGCATTTT.